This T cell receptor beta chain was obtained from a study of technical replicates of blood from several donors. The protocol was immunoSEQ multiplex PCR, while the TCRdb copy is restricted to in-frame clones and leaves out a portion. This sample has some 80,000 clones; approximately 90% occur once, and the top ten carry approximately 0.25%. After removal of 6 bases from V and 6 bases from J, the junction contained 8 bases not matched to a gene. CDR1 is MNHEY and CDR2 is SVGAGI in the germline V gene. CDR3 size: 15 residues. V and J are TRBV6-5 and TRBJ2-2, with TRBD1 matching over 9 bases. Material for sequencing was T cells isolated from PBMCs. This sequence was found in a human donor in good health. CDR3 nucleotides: TGTGCCAGCAGCTTGGGACAGGGTTACGCCGGGGAGCTGTTTTTT. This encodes CASSLGQGYAGELFF.